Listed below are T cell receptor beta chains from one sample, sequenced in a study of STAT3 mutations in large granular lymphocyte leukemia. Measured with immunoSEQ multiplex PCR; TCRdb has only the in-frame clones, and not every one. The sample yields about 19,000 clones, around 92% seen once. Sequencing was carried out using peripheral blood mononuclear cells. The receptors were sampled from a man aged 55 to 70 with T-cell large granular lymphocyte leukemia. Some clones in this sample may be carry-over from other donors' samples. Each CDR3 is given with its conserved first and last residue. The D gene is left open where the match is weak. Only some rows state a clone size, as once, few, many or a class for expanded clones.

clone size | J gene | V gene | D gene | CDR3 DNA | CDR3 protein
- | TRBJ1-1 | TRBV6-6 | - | TGTGCCAGCAGTTACCCCCGACAGAAGAACACTGAAGCTTTCTTT | CASSYPRQKNTEAFF
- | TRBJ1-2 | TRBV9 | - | TGTGCCAGCAGCCCCGGGAACTATGGCTACACCTTC | CASSPGNYGYTF
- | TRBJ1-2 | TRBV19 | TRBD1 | TGTGCCAGTAGTAAAGGGACAGGCGAACTGGTCCAGGGCTACACCTTC | CASSKGTGELVQGYTF
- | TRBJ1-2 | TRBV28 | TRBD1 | TGTGCCAGCAGTCCCGGACAGGACTATGGCTACACCTTC | CASSPGQDYGYTF
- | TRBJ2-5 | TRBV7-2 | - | TGTGCCAGCAGCTTAGCGTTGGCCGTTTTGGAGACCCAGTACTTC | CASSLALAVLETQYF
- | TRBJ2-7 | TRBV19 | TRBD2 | TGTGCCAGTAGTCGAGGGGGGCGGGAGGGCTCCTACGAGCAGTACTTC | CASSRGGREGSYEQYF
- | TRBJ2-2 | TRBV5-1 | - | TGCGCCAGCAGCTCAGGGCCCGAAGCCGGAGGGACCGGGGAGCTGTTTTTT | CASSSGPEAGGTGELFF
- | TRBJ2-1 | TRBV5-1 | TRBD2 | TGCGCCAGCAGCTTGGATACTAGCGGAGTCAATGAGCAGTTCTTC | CASSLDTSGVNEQFF
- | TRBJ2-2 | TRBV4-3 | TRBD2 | TGCGCCAGCAGCCAAGGAGACGGCCTAGCGGGGTCCGGGGAGCTGTTTTTT | CASSQGDGLAGSGELFF
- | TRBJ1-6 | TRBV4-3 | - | TGCGCCAGCAGCCAAGAGTCCCGGGGTTACAATTCACCCCTCCACTTT | CASSQESRGYNSPLHF
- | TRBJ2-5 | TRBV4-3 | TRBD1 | TGCGCCAGCAGCCAAGAGGGGACAGTGCAAGAGACCCAGTACTTC | CASSQEGTVQETQYF
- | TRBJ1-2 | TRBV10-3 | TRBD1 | TGTGCCATCAGTGGGACAGGGAGCTCAGCTGGCTACACCTTC | CAISGTGSSAGYTF
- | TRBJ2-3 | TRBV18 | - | TGTGCCAGCTCACCGGGGACAAACACATATTTT | CASSPGTNTYF
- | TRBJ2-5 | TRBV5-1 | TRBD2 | TGCGCCAGCAGCACGGGACTAGCGGGAGGAAGGGAAGAGACCCAGTACTTC | CASSTGLAGGREETQYF
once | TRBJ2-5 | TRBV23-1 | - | TGCGCCAGCAGCCACCTGGGGGGACACCCTCAAGAGACCCAGTACTTC | CASSHLGGHPQETQYF
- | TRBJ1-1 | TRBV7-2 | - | TGTGCCAGCAGCTCCTTAGGGGGAGTAGAGGTCACTGAAGCTTTCTTT | CASSSLGGVEVTEAFF
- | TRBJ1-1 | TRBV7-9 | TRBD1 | TGTGCCAGCAGCAACAGACAGGGAATGAACACTGAAGCTTTCTTT | CASSNRQGMNTEAFF
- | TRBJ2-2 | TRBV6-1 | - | TGTGCCAGCAGTGAAGGCCGGACCGGGGAGCTGTTTTTT | CASSEGRTGELFF
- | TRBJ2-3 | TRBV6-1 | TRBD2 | TGTGCCAGCAGTGAAGGAGCGGGAAGGACAGATACGCAGTATTTT | CASSEGAGRTDTQYF
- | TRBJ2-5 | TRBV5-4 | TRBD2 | TGTGCCAGCAGCCCCTGGACTAGCCCGGAGACCCAGTACTTC | CASSPWTSPETQYF
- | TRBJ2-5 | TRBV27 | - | TGTGCCAGCAGTCAATCTGACAGCCACGAGACCCAGTACTTC | CASSQSDSHETQYF
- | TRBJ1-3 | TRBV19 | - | TGTGCCAGTAGTACGTTACGGACGGTCTCTGGAAACACCATATATTTT | CASSTLRTVSGNTIYF
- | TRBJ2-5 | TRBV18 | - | TGTGCCAGCTCACCACCCGGTCCTGGGGAGACCCAGTACTTC | CASSPPGPGETQYF
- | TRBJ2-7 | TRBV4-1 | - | TGCGCCAGCAGCCAAGGCGACAGCTACGAGCAGTACTTC | CASSQGDSYEQYF
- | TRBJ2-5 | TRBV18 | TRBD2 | TGTGCCAGCTCACCCCTAGCGGGAGGCCTACAAGAGACCCAGTACTTC | CASSPLAGGLQETQYF
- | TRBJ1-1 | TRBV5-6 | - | TGTGCCAGCAAATTTGGGGGGGTGAACACTGAAGCTTTCTTT | CASKFGGVNTEAFF
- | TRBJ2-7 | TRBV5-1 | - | TGCGCCAGCAGGCAAACGGAGCTCGTGTACGAGCAGTACTTC | CASRQTELVYEQYF
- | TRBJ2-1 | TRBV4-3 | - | TGCGCCAGCAGCCAAGCCCTCCAACCCGGATACAATGAGCAGTTCTTC | CASSQALQPGYNEQFF
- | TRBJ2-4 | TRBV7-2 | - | TGTGCCAGCAAAAAGACAGGAGCCAAAAACATTCAGTACTTC | CASKKTGAKNIQYF
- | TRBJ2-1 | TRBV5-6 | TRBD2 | TGTGCCAGCAGCTTGGGGTCTAGCGGGAGGGGGCATGAGCAGTTCTTC | CASSLGSSGRGHEQFF
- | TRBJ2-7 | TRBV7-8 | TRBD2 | TGTGCCAGCAGCTTAGCTCAAAGCGGGGGGGCCTACGAGCAGTACTTC | CASSLAQSGGAYEQYF
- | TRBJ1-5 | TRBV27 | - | TGTGCCAGCAGTCCCGGTGAAGCGATCAATCAGCCCCAGCATTTT | CASSPGEAINQPQHF
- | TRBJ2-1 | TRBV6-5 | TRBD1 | TGTGCCAGCAGCGAACCGGGACAGGGATACAATGAGCAGTTCTTC | CASSEPGQGYNEQFF
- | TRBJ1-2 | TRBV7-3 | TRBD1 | TGTGCCAGCAGCCGACAGGGGGGTAACTATGGCTACACCTTC | CASSRQGGNYGYTF
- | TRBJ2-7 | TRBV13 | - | TGTGCCAGCAGCTTAGGGACGGGCACCTACGAGCAGTACTTC | CASSLGTGTYEQYF
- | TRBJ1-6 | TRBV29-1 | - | TGCAGCGTGAGGGACCACCTCAATTCACCCCTCCACTTT | CSVRDHLNSPLHF
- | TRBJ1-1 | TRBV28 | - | TGTGCCAGCAGTCGGAGTGGCACTGAAGCTTTCTTT | CASSRSGTEAFF
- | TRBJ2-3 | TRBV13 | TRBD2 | TGTGCCAGCAGCTCTACTACGAGGACTAGCGGGAGACATATATCGGATACGCAGTATTTT | CASSSTTRTSGRHISDTQYF
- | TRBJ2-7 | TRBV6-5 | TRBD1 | TGTGCCAGCAGTTACTCGGGACAGATACAATACGAGCAGTACTTC | CASSYSGQIQYEQYF
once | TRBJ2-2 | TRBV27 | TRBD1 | TGTGCCAGCAGTAGGACAGGGGGCACCGGGGAGCTGTTTTTT | CASSRTGGTGELFF
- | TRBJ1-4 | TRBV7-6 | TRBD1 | TGTGCCAGCAGCCCGCAGGGGGCGCGAGGTGAAAAACTGTTTTTT | CASSPQGARGEKLFF
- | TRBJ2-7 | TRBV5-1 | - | TGCGCCAGCAGCCTGGACGCAGGCGGCGAGCAGTACTTC | CASSLDAGGEQYF